The sequence of this T cell receptor (beta chain) was determined in a study of blood T cells in healthy people across ages. This clonotype was observed at least ten times. V lost 7 bases and J lost 4, with 19 bases in between. The CDR3 length is 15 residues. The use of a sample-barcoded 5' primer and a J-beta primer mix characterized a second PCR of about 7 to 12 cycles. TCRdb ran MiXCR on the 5' RACE reads and lists one entry per CDR3 protein. The sample records about 1.8 million distinct CDR3 sequences, approximately 50% being singletons. This receptor was taken from a woman between 35 and 50 years old in good health. The sequencing input was blood. The V call is TRBV12-3 or TRBV12-4, the J call TRBJ1-2; possible D gene TRBD1, 6 bases. The DNA for the CDR3 is TGTGCCAGCACTTTCACCGGACAGTTAGCCTATGGCTACACCTTC. This codes for CASTFTGQLAYGYTF.